This passage covers 8 T cell receptor beta chains from one sample sequenced in a study of CD8+ T cells in alopecia areata. The treatment: oral pan-JAK inhibitor, 5-10 mg twice daily. cDNA serving as the sequencing template came from extracted, reverse transcribed RNA. Generated by immunoSEQ multiplex PCR, the TCRdb table keeps only in-frame clones and is missing some. This sample has about 140,000 clones, with about four fifths found just once. This material consisted of CD8+ T cells sorted from blood, taken at week 4, from a patient treated with tofacitinib. The receptor set was obtained from a human donor with alopecia areata.

The chain recombines TRBV2 with TRBJ2-7, with D hard to call. The CDR3 is 13 residues long. With 6 bases removed from V and 0 bases from J, the gap between germline ends came to 9 bases. Germline CDR1 SNHLY, CDR2 FYNNEI. The CDR3 is CASRDSYSYEQYF. The CDR3, as DNA: TGTGCCAGCAGAGACTCCTACTCCTACGAGCAGTACTTC. The variable domain in full, completed from reference TRBV2 and TRBJ2-7, reads EPEVTQTPSHQVTQMGQEVILRCVPISNHLYFYWYRQILGQKVEFLVSFYNNEISEKSEIFDDQFSVERPDGSNFTLKIRSTKLEDSAMYFCASRDSYSYEQYFGPGTRLTVT.

This chain uses TRBV5-6 with TRBJ2-3, with TRBD2 identical over 7 bases. CDR3 length equals 14 residues. CDR1 SGHDT and CDR2 YYEEEE come from the germline V gene. Germline trimming cut 4 bases from V and 2 bases from J; bases unmatched to any gene: 4. The CDR3 region is CASSIGTITDTQYF. DNA for the CDR3: TGTGCCAGCAGCATCGGGACTATCACAGATACGCAGTATTTT. Using reference TRBV5-6 and TRBJ2-3 for the parts outside the CDR3, the full variable domain is DAGVTQSPTHLIKTRGQQVTLRCSPKSGHDTVSWYQQALGQGPQFIFQYYEEEERQRGNFPDRFSGHQFPNYSSELNVNALLLGDSALYLCASSIGTITDTQYFGPGTRLTVL.

Turning to this clone: Other DNA sequences within the sample encode an identical CDR3. The chain carries TRBV7-6 and TRBJ2-5; no clear D gene. CDR1 and CDR2 from the germline V gene are SGHVS and FNYEAQ. The CDR3 is made up of 12 amino acids. The ends were cut back, 1 base at V and 2 bases at J, with 2 bases in the middle. In DNA form, the CDR3 reads TGTGCCAGCAGCTTAGGGCAAGAGACCCAGTACTTC. Its protein product is CASSLGQETQYF.

CDR3 DNA: TGCGCCAGCAACTCGGACAGTCACACAGATACGCAGTATTTT. Translated, it gives CASNSDSHTDTQYF. The rearrangement links TRBV5-1 to TRBJ2-3; possible D gene TRBD1, 6 bases. The germline V gene encodes CDR1 SGHRS and CDR2 YFSETQ. Trimming took 6 bases from V and 2 from J, leaving 13 bases between them. The CDR3 runs 14 residues.

The chain carries TRBV5-1 and TRBJ2-7; D possibly corresponds to TRBD2 (6 bases). From germline, CDR1 is SGHRS and CDR2 YFSETQ. The V end lost 4 bases, the J end lost 0 bases, and 14 bases lay between the germline ends. This CDR3 is 15 amino acids long. The CDR3 loop is CASSVGTDGSYEQYF. DNA for the CDR3: TGCGCCAGCAGCGTAGGGACTGACGGCTCCTACGAGCAGTACTTC. Full variable domain (rest looked up from reference TRBV5-1 and TRBJ2-7): KAGVTQTPRYLIKTRGQQVTLSCSPISGHRSVSWYQQTPGQGLQFLFEYFSETQRNKGNFPGRFSGRQFSNSRSEMNVSTLELGDSALYLCASSVGTDGSYEQYFGPGTRLTVT.

The chain has TRBV2 and TRBJ2-1; maybe TRBD2 (6 bases). The germline CDR1 and CDR2 sequences are SNHLY and FYNNEI. CDR3 size: 15 residues. The V end lost 0 bases, the J end lost 5 bases, and 11 bases lay between the germline ends. The CDR3 loop reads CASSEALEGHNEQFF. For the CDR3, the DNA is TGTGCCAGCAGTGAAGCGCTGGAGGGGCACAATGAGCAGTTCTTC.

The V and J genes are TRBV30 and TRBJ1-2, with TRBD1 as a possible D gene (5 bases). V lost 6 bases to trimming and J lost 2 bases, with 13 bases between them. The CDR3 spans 13 residues. Per the germline V gene, CDR1 is GTSNPN and CDR2 is SVGIG (reference sequence). Here the CDR3 DNA reads TGTGCCTGCCCTGGGACGGCGAACTATGGCTACACCTTC. It encodes CACPGTANYGYTF. Drawing the rest from reference TRBV30 and TRBJ1-2, the complete variable domain is SQTIHQWPATLVQPVGSPLSLECTVEGTSNPNLYWYRQAAGRGLQLLFYSVGIGQISSEVPQNLSASRPQDRQFILSSKKLLLSDSGFYLCACPGTANYGYTFGSGTRLTVV.

In this sample, this clone turned up once. V usage is TRBV7-2 and J usage is TRBJ2-2, with 10 positions matching TRBD2. The CDR3 sequence is 15 residues long. Germline CDR1 is SGHTA and CDR2 is FQGNSA. With V trimmed by 4 bases and J by 5 bases, 4 bases remained unmatched. The CDR3 here is CASSSGLAPTGELFF. In DNA form, the CDR3 reads TGTGCCAGCAGCTCGGGACTAGCGCCGACCGGGGAGCTGTTTTTT.